These 5 T cell receptor beta chains originate from one sample sequenced in a study of blood T cell repertoires in COVID-19. Repertoires were generated with immunoSEQ multiplex PCR, while TCRdb's copy carries only in-frame clones and drops some. The sample yields 88,000 or so clones, about four fifths seen once. Sequencing was carried out using peripheral blood. Source of these receptors: a human donor in a cohort sampled during active COVID-19.

This rearrangement joins TRBV7-9 to TRBJ2-1; 8 nucleotides align to TRBD1. The CDR3 extends over 15 amino acids. CDR1 and CDR2 from the germline V gene are SEHNR and FQNEAQ (reference sequence). V was clipped by 5 bases and J by 3 bases; unmatched bases: 6. The CDR3 DNA is TGTGCCAGCAGCCGGACAGGGCTTAACTACAATGAGCAGTTCTTC. Its translation is CASSRTGLNYNEQFF.

V gene TRBV2 combines with J gene TRBJ2-3; D is perhaps TRBD2 (6 bases). The V gene's germline CDR1 is SNHLY and CDR2 FYNNEI. V lost 9 bases and J 4 bases, leaving 14 bases between the germline ends. CDR3 length: 13 residues. For the CDR3, the DNA is TGTGCCAGTCCCCCGGGAGACGCAGATACGCAGTATTTT. Amino acid sequence: CASPPGDADTQYF.

The V gene is TRBV30, the J gene TRBJ2-7; D call uncertain. This CDR3 has 11 residues. Germline V gene data show CDR1 as GTSNPN and CDR2 as SVGIG (reference sequence). Trimming removed 2 bases from V and 6 bases from J, with 8 bases in between. CDR3 nucleotide sequence: TGTGCCTGGAGTTTTGAGGTCGAGCAGTACTTC. Translation: CAWSFEVEQYF. The variable domain in full, with the rest retrieved from reference TRBV30 and TRBJ2-7, is SQTIHQWPATLVQPVGSPLSLECTVEGTSNPNLYWYRQAAGRGLQLLFYSVGIGQISSEVPQNLSASRPQDRQFILSSKKLLLSDSGFYLCAWSFEVEQYFGPGTRLTVT.

The V and J genes are TRBV11-3 and TRBJ1-2, with a tentative D call TRBD1 (5 bases). Trimming removed 1 base from V and 6 bases from J, with 18 bases in between. Looked up from germline, CDR1 is SGHNT and CDR2 is YENEEA. The CDR3 spans 16 residues. CDR3 amino acids: CASSLGVGDNYHGYTF. CDR3 nucleotides: TGTGCCAGCAGCTTAGGGGTAGGGGATAACTACCATGGCTACACCTTC.

The rearrangement links TRBV29-1 to TRBJ1-2; TRBD1 might be the D (5 bases). This CDR3 is 11 amino acids long. Germline CDR1 SQVTM, CDR2 ANQGSEA. Trimming pared 3 bases from V and 14 bases from J, leaving 16 bases between. The CDR3 region has the DNA TGCAGCGTTGATCAGGGTAGGGCGAAGACCTTC. Its translation: CSVDQGRAKTF.